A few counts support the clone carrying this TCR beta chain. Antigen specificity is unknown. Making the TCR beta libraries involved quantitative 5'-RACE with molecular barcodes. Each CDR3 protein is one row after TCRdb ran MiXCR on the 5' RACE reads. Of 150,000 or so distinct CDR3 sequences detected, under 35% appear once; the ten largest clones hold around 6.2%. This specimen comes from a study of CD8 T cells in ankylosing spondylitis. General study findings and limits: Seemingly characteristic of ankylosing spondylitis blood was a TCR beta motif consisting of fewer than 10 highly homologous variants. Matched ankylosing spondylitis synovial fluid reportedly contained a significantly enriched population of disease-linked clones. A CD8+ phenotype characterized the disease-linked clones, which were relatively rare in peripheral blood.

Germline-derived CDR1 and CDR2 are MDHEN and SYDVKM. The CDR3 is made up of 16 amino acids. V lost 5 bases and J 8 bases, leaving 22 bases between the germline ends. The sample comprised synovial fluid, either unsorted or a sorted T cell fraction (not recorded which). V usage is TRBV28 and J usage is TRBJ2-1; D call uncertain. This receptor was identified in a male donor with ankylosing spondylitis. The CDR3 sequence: CASSASAALNGHEQFF. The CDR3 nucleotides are TGTGCCAGCAGTGCCTCTGCGGCGTTAAACGGACATGAGCAGTTCTTC.